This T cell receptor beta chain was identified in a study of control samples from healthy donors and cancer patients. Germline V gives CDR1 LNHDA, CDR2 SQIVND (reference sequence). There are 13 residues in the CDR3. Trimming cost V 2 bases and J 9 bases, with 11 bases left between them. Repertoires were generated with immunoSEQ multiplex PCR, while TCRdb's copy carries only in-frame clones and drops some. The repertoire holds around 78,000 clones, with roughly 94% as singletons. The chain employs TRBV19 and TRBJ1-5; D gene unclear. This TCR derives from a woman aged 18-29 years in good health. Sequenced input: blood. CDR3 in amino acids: CASSIPSGPPQHF. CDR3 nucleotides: TGTGCCAGTAGTATACCCTCTGGCCCGCCCCAGCATTTT.